The rows below give T cell receptor beta chains drawn from one sample of a study of T cell changes during pregnancy in multiple sclerosis. Generated by immunoSEQ multiplex PCR, the TCRdb table keeps only in-frame clones and is missing some. Of approximately 88,000 clones in the sample, about 95% were seen once. This specimen was peripheral blood, taken in the second trimester of pregnancy. Receptors originate from a female donor with multiple sclerosis, enrolled in a pregnancy study. CDR3s include the opening cysteine and the closing phenylalanine or tryptophan. The D gene is left open where the match is weak. Not every row has a clone size; where given, it reads once, few, many or a size class.

v_gene	j_gene	d_gene	abundance	CDR3aa	CDR3nt
TRBV5-5	TRBJ2-2	TRBD2	.	CASSLTWTSGTGELFF	TGTGCCAGCAGCTTGACCTGGACTAGCGGAACCGGGGAGCTGTTTTTT
TRBV5-1	TRBJ2-5	.	.	CASSLSGGFGETQYF	TGCGCCAGCAGCTTGTCGGGCGGGTTTGGAGAGACCCAGTACTTC
TRBV19	TRBJ1-1	TRBD1	.	CASERTGAFRNTEAFF	TGTGCATCGGAACGGACAGGGGCCTTTAGGAACACTGAAGCTTTCTTT
TRBV11-2	TRBJ2-1	TRBD2	.	CASSLAQRGSYNEQFF	TGTGCCAGCAGCTTAGCCCAGCGGGGGTCCTACAATGAGCAGTTCTTC
TRBV5-1	TRBJ1-1	.	.	CASSLGPREGEAFF	TGCGCCAGCAGCTTGGGCCCCAGGGAGGGCGAAGCTTTCTTT
TRBV6-4	TRBJ2-2	TRBD2	once	CASSQAGAVDTGELFF	TGTGCCAGCAGTCAAGCGGGAGCGGTAGACACCGGGGAGCTGTTTTTT
TRBV19	TRBJ1-2	.	.	CASSIRTAGYTF	TGTGCCAGTAGTATCAGGACAGCTGGCTACACCTTC
TRBV7-9	TRBJ2-5	.	.	CASSLSAGTQYF	TGTGCCAGCAGCTTAAGTGCCGGGACCCAGTACTTC
TRBV19	TRBJ2-5	TRBD2	.	CASSSPPGLAGVETQYF	TGTGCCAGTAGTAGTCCCCCGGGACTAGCGGGAGTGGAGACCCAGTACTTC
TRBV19	TRBJ2-1	.	.	CASSLIQGNEQFF	TGTGCCAGTAGTCTAATTCAGGGAAATGAGCAGTTCTTC
TRBV11-3	TRBJ2-1	.	.	CASSLVSYNEQFF	TGTGCCAGCAGCTTAGTTAGCTACAATGAGCAGTTCTTC
TRBV6-1	TRBJ2-2	TRBD2	.	CASGLAGVNTGELFF	TGTGCCAGTGGACTAGCGGGGGTGAACACCGGGGAGCTGTTTTTT
TRBV2	TRBJ1-2	.	.	CASSTDRTRSGYTF	TGTGCCAGCAGTACCGACAGGACTCGTTCGGGCTACACCTTC
TRBV5-6	TRBJ2-7	TRBD1	.	CASSGQGEDYEQYF	TGTGCCAGCAGTGGTCAGGGGGAAGACTACGAGCAGTACTTC
TRBV30	TRBJ2-7	.	.	CVIRAGHSYEQYF	TGTGTCATCCGGGCGGGGCACTCCTACGAGCAGTACTTC
TRBV9	TRBJ2-1	.	.	CASSDSRTYNEQFF	TGTGCCAGCAGCGATAGCAGAACTTACAATGAGCAGTTCTTC
TRBV9	TRBJ2-1	TRBD2	once	CASSPPSGSNEQFF	TGTGCCAGCAGCCCCCCTAGCGGGAGTAATGAGCAGTTCTTC
TRBV15	TRBJ1-1	TRBD1	few	CATSRTGGWTEAFF	TGTGCCACCAGCAGGACAGGGGGATGGACTGAAGCTTTCTTT
TRBV5-4	TRBJ2-4	.	.	CASSLNSLAKNIQYF	TGTGCCAGCAGCTTGAACAGTCTAGCCAAAAACATTCAGTACTTC
TRBV7-9	TRBJ1-1	TRBD1	few	CASSPWTGEAFF	TGTGCCAGCAGCCCGTGGACAGGGGAAGCTTTCTTT
TRBV29-1	TRBJ2-6	TRBD1	.	CSVRTTGGSGANVLTF	TGCAGCGTCCGGACGACAGGGGGCTCTGGGGCCAACGTCCTGACTTTC
TRBV7-9	TRBJ2-3	TRBD1	.	CASSLPWTGGSGRTDTQYF	TGTGCCAGCAGCTTACCTTGGACAGGGGGTTCTGGAAGAACAGATACGCAGTATTTT
TRBV28	TRBJ2-7	.	.	CASSLRGQRVYEQYF	TGTGCCAGCAGTTTAAGAGGACAGAGAGTCTACGAGCAGTACTTC
TRBV5-1	TRBJ1-5	.	.	CASRRDGNQPQHF	TGCGCCAGCAGGCGGGACGGGAATCAGCCCCAGCATTTT
TRBV4-2	TRBJ1-3	.	.	CASSQGFTAGNTIYF	TGTGCCAGCAGCCAAGGTTTCACAGCTGGAAACACCATATATTTT
TRBV29-1	TRBJ2-2	TRBD2	few	CSVEWSGSSLTGELFF	TGCAGCGTTGAATGGAGCGGGAGTTCGCTGACCGGGGAGCTGTTTTTT
TRBV25-1	TRBJ2-3	TRBD2	.	CASSDYRIKREGNDTQYF	TGTGCCAGCAGTGATTACCGGATCAAGCGGGAGGGCAATGATACGCAGTATTTT
TRBV27	TRBJ2-7	TRBD1	once	CASSLTGAYEQYF	TGTGCCAGCAGCCTGACAGGGGCCTACGAGCAGTACTTC
TRBV7-8	TRBJ2-7	TRBD1	once	CASSGRGGDRGLEQYF	TGTGCCAGCAGCGGGCGGGGTGGGGACAGGGGCCTCGAGCAGTACTTC
TRBV11-2	TRBJ2-7	TRBD2	.	CASSPRTSGSSYEQYF	TGTGCCAGCAGCCCGAGGACTAGCGGGAGCTCCTACGAGCAGTACTTC
TRBV7-2	TRBJ2-7	.	.	CASSFSPSAYEQYF	TGTGCCAGCAGCTTTAGTCCTAGCGCCTACGAGCAGTACTTC
TRBV9	TRBJ2-3	TRBD2	.	CASSASSGRTDTQYF	TGTGCCAGCAGCGCCTCTAGCGGGAGGACAGATACGCAGTATTTT
TRBV15	TRBJ1-2	.	.	CATSRSMGVGYTF	TGTGCCACCAGCAGATCTATGGGCGTTGGCTACACCTTC
TRBV6-4	TRBJ2-3	.	.	CASSDGPDSTDTQYF	TGTGCCAGCAGTGACGGCCCCGATAGCACAGATACGCAGTATTTT
TRBV29-1	TRBJ2-3	TRBD2	.	CSVRSGATDTQYF	TGCAGCGTGAGAAGCGGGGCCACAGATACGCAGTATTTT
TRBV11-2	TRBJ2-6	TRBD2	.	CASSFYPGLALSGANVLTF	TGTGCCAGCAGCTTTTATCCGGGACTAGCGCTTTCTGGGGCCAACGTCCTGACTTTC
TRBV6-1	TRBJ1-2	TRBD1	once	CASGGDRGRGGYTF	TGTGCCAGCGGGGGGGACAGGGGGCGAGGAGGCTACACCTTC
TRBV4-1	TRBJ2-1	.	.	CASSQGGSYNEQFF	TGCGCCAGCAGCCAGGGAGGCTCCTACAATGAGCAGTTCTTC